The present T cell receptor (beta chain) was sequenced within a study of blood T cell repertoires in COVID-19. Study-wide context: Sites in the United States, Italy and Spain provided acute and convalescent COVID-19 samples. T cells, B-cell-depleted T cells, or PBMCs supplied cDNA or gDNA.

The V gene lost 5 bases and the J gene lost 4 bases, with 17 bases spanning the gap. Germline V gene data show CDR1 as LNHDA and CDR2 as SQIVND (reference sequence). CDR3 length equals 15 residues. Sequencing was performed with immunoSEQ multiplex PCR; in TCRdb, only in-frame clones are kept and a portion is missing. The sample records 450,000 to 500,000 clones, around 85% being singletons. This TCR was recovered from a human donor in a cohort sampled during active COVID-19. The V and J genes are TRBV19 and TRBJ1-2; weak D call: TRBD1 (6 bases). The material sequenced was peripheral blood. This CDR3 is CASSPGKQGTYGYTF. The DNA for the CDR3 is TGTGCCAGTAGTCCGGGGAAGCAGGGGACCTATGGCTACACCTTC.